The 21 T cell receptor beta chains below come from one sample, sequenced in a study of cytomegalovirus exposure and HLA in healthy donors. TCRdb's copy holds only in-frame clones and misses some; the assay was immunoSEQ multiplex PCR. The sample carries roughly 250,000 clones, more than 75% recorded once. Input material: PBMCs. Receptors were obtained from a woman aged 25 to 45 in good health and CMV-seropositive.

The chain employs TRBV4-1 and TRBJ2-1, with 8 bases that match TRBD2. With V trimmed by 4 bases and J by 0 bases, 14 bases remained unmatched. Germline CDR1 and CDR2: MGHRA and YSYEKL. The CDR3 totals 19 residues. CDR3 in DNA: TGCGCCAGCAGCCCTCCGGGGGGGGTATCCGGCAGCTCCTACAATGAGCAGTTCTTC. This codes for CASSPPGGVSGSSYNEQFF.

The rearrangement links TRBV30 to TRBJ2-3; 8 bases agree with TRBD2. Trimming at V came to 0 bases and at J to 0 bases, leaving 2 bases not matched to a gene. This CDR3 comprises 15 residues. Per the germline V gene, CDR1 is GTSNPN and CDR2 is SVGIG (reference sequence). The CDR3 DNA is TGTGCCTGGAGTGTGGCTAGCGGGAGCACAGATACGCAGTATTTT. This encodes CAWSVASGSTDTQYF.

This chain links TRBV11-3 with TRBJ2-1, with D possibly matching TRBD1 (6 bases). Trimming took 8 bases from V and 7 from J, leaving 21 bases between them. Germline loops: CDR1 SGHNT, CDR2 YENEEA. This CDR3 spans 15 amino acids. CDR3 in DNA: TGTGCCAGCGGGAGTCGGCAGGGGATGGAAAATGAGCAGTTCTTC. Its translation: CASGSRQGMENEQFF. The variable domain in full, with the rest retrieved from reference TRBV11-3 and TRBJ2-1, is EAGVVQSPRYKIIEKKQPVAFWCNPISGHNTLYWYLQNLGQGPELLIRYENEEAVDDSQLPKDRFSAERLKGVDSTLKIQPAELGDSAVYLCASGSRQGMENEQFFGPGTRLTVL.

The gene calls are TRBV2 and TRBJ2-7; TRBD2 might be the D (5 bases). CDR1 is SNHLY, CDR2 FYNNEI, per germline. The CDR3 length is 16 residues. The V end was cut by 2 bases, the J end by 3 bases, with 17 bases between. CDR3: CASSEKREIVVYEQYF. DNA for the CDR3: TGTGCCAGCAGTGAAAAGAGGGAGATAGTGGTCTACGAGCAGTACTTC.

This chain uses TRBV18 with TRBJ1-1; 10 positions match TRBD1. The CDR3 sequence is 13 residues long. Per germline, CDR1 KGHSH and CDR2 LQKENI. Trimming removed 3 bases from V and 8 bases from J; junction bases left unmatched: 3. The chain's CDR3 is CASSPRDRGEAFF. In DNA form, the CDR3 reads TGTGCCAGCTCACCTAGGGACAGGGGAGAAGCTTTCTTT.

This sequence joins TRBV10-3 and TRBJ2-7; 10 nucleotides line up with TRBD2. After removal of 6 bases from V and 2 bases from J, the junction contained 7 bases not matched to a gene. Germline V gene data show CDR1 as ENHRY and CDR2 as SYGVKD. The CDR3 is made up of 15 amino acids. The CDR3 here is CAISDLTSGAYEQYF. CDR3 bases: TGTGCCATCAGCGATCTTACTAGCGGGGCCTACGAGCAGTACTTC.

CDR3 residues: CASSRTSGSGELFF. The CDR3 nucleotides read TGTGCCAGCTCAAGGACTAGCGGTTCCGGGGAGCTGTTTTTT. The J gene is TRBJ2-2, the V gene TRBV14, with TRBD2 matching 10 bases. V dropped 8 bases and J dropped 6; count of bases not matched to a gene: 6. Germline V gives CDR1 SGHDN, CDR2 FVKESK. This CDR3 region has 14 residues.

The chain combines TRBV5-1 with TRBJ1-1; tentative D call: TRBD1 (6 bases). The CDR3 is made up of 13 amino acids. Germline assignment: CDR1 SGHRS and CDR2 YFSETQ. V was shortened by 2 bases and J by 3 bases, with 8 bases between the two germline ends. CDR3 sequence: CASSFNRDTEAFF. The CDR3 DNA follows: TGCGCCAGCAGCTTCAACAGGGACACTGAAGCTTTCTTT.

The rearrangement uses TRBV5-1 and TRBJ2-2; possibly TRBD2 for D (6 bases). CDR3 size: 16 residues. Trimming cost V 3 bases and J 4 bases, with 16 bases left between them. The germline V gene encodes CDR1 SGHRS and CDR2 YFSETQ. This chain's CDR3 is CASSSSARRGTGELFF. The CDR3 DNA sequence: TGCGCCAGCAGCTCTAGCGCGCGGCGGGGCACCGGGGAGCTGTTTTTT.

Points on this clone: The CDR3 end shows no conserved phenylalanine or tryptophan, and so a read error is likely. No DNA is shown, since the ends of the CDR3 on it are uncertain; the CDR3 is the one TCRdb lists. The CDR3: CASRLAGGAT. The chain combines TRBV6-8 with TRBJ2-7; the D call of TRBD2 is as the table states it, not checked on the DNA. The CDR3 totals 10 residues, both ends included. Germline CDR1 is MNHGY and CDR2 is SAAAGT.

This chain links TRBV19 with TRBJ2-3; TRBD2 is a possible D gene (6 bases). V was clipped by 6 bases and J by 3 bases, with 10 bases between them. The CDR3 sequence is 13 residues long. Germline CDR1 and CDR2: LNHDA and SQIVND (reference sequence). CDR3 nucleotide sequence: TGTGCCAGTAGGGGACTGCGAACAGATACGCAGTATTTT. Encoded protein: CASRGLRTDTQYF.

The chain carries TRBV21-1 and TRBJ2-7; the tabulated D call, TRBD2, remains unverified against the DNA. TRBV21-1 is recorded as a pseudogene. This CDR3 contains 18 residues. The CDR3: CASSKASGLAGVSYEQYF. CDR3 DNA sequence: TGTGCCAGCAGCAAAGCTTCGGGACTAGCGGGAGTCTCCTACGAGCAGTACTTC.

This clone has just a few counts. The V call is TRBV10-1, the J call TRBJ2-7; 8 bases map to TRBD1. CDR3 length equals 14 residues. V lost 6 bases to trimming and J lost 3 bases; unmatched junction nucleotides: 7. Germline CDR1 reads WNHNN; CDR2 reads SYGVQD (reference sequence). The CDR3 DNA sequence: TGCGCCAGCAGCGGACTACAGGGGGGCTACGAGCAGTACTTC. Its translation: CASSGLQGGYEQYF.

CDR3: CASSELRSGHSYEQYF. The CDR3 region has the DNA TGTGCCAGCAGTGAACTGAGGAGCGGGCACTCCTACGAGCAGTACTTC. This chain uses TRBV25-1 with TRBJ2-7; D possibly corresponds to TRBD2 (6 bases). Germline V gene lookup returns CDR1 MGHDK and CDR2 SYGVNS. V dropped 2 bases and J dropped 0 bases, with 14 bases sitting between them. The length of the CDR3 is 16 residues.

In this sample, this clone turned up once. The chain couples TRBV5-1 to TRBJ2-3; no firm D call. This CDR3 is built from 17 residues. Germline CDR1 reads SGHRS; CDR2 reads YFSETQ. The V and J ends lost 4 bases and 4 bases respectively, with 22 bases between them. CDR3 residues: CASSLSDSEAWPDTQYF. CDR3 coding DNA: TGCGCCAGCAGCCTCTCCGACTCCGAAGCTTGGCCAGATACGCAGTATTTT.

The J gene is TRBJ2-5, the V gene TRBV2, with 12 bases identical to TRBD1. Germline CDR1 is SNHLY and CDR2 is FYNNEI. The junction had 4 bases not matched to a gene; V was cut back by 3 bases and J by 5 bases. The CDR3 contains 15 residues. CDR3 amino acids: CASSDRGQGAETQYF. The DNA of the CDR3 is TGTGCCAGCAGTGATAGGGGACAGGGGGCGGAGACCCAGTACTTC.

The chain uses TRBV28 and TRBJ2-1; possible D gene TRBD1, 7 bases. V was cut by 7 bases and J by 11 bases, with 27 bases left in between. Germline values: CDR1 MDHEN, CDR2 SYDVKM. The CDR3 runs to 16 residues. The CDR3 DNA reads as TGTGCCAGCATCACTAGGGGTGGAGGGGGCCTTAAGAAGCAGTTCTTC. Encoded protein: CASITRGGGGLKKQFF.

The V call is TRBV9, the J call TRBJ2-1; 13 positions agree with TRBD2. CDR3 length: 16 amino acids. The V segment lost 3 bases and the J segment 8 bases; nucleotides outside the gene matches: 8. Germline V CDR1 and CDR2: SGDLS, YYNGEE. CDR3 nucleotide sequence: TGTGCCAGCAGCGCCTTGACTAGCGGGAGGCTTGATGAGCAGTTCTTC. Protein product: CASSALTSGRLDEQFF.

A single count supports this clone. This chain uses TRBV6-5 with TRBJ2-1; TRBD2 matches at 7 bases. Germline CDR1 is MNHEY and CDR2 is SVGAGI. J was trimmed by 4 bases and V by 4 bases; bases with no gene match: 10. The CDR3 sequence is 16 residues long. CDR3: CASSSHGGTMYNEQFF. CDR3 bases: TGTGCCAGCAGTTCCCATGGGGGGACTATGTACAATGAGCAGTTCTTC.

The chain employs TRBV6-5 and TRBJ2-3, with TRBD2 matching over 7 bases. This CDR3 has 16 residues. Germline V lookup: CDR1 MNHEY, CDR2 SVGAGI. V lost 0 bases, J lost 5 bases, and 8 bases stayed unmatched. The CDR3, as DNA: TGTGCCAGCAGTTACTCGCTTGCGGGAGCGGTAGATACGCAGTATTTT. This codes for CASSYSLAGAVDTQYF.

The CDR3 nucleotides are TGTGCCACCAGCAGAGAAGGTTCCGTGGGGCGCGAAGCTTTCTTT. It is translated as CATSREGSVGREAFF. The V gene is TRBV15, the J gene TRBJ1-1; tentatively, D is TRBD1 (5 bases). The CDR3 spans 15 residues. The ends were cut back, 0 bases at V and 8 bases at J, with 16 bases in the middle. The germline gives CDR1 LNHNV, CDR2 YYDKDF (reference sequence).